Listed below are T cell receptor beta chains from one sample, sequenced in a study of blood T cell repertoires in COVID-19. This table comes from immunoSEQ multiplex PCR, and its TCRdb copy is limited to in-frame clones, with some not included. Of over 200,000 clones detected, nearly 90% appear once; the ten largest clones hold more than 10%. The sample comprised PBMCs or T cells enriched from blood (not recorded which). The receptors come from a man aged 25-45 years who had recovered from COVID-19. Both conserved end residues are part of each CDR3. D genes are given only for firm matches. Clone size is stated in some rows and not others, as once, few, many or a class when expanded.

TRBJ2-7 | - | TRBV29-1 | - | TGCAGCGTTGAGCAAGGCGGGGCCGAGCAGTACTTC | CSVEQGGAEQYF
TRBJ1-2 | - | TRBV21-1 | - | TGTGCCAGCAGCATGCCCGGGTCATGCGACGATGGCTACACCTTC | CASSMPGSCDDGYTF
TRBJ2-5 | TRBD1 | TRBV10-3 | - | TGTGCCATCAGTGACGTCGCTAAACAGGGGGCTGAGACCCAGTACTTC | CAISDVAKQGAETQYF
TRBJ1-1 | TRBD1 | TRBV6-5 | - | TGTGCCAGCAGTTACGGGACAGGGGGCGCGAACACTGAAGCTTTCTTT | CASSYGTGGANTEAFF
TRBJ1-4 | TRBD1 | TRBV5-1 | - | TGCGCCAGCAGCTTGAGTGCGACAGGGGCAGAAAAACTGTTTTTT | CASSLSATGAEKLFF
TRBJ2-1 | TRBD2 | TRBV28 | - | TGTGCCAGCAGCTCGACGGGACTAGCGGCTTCCCGAAGCTCCTACAATGAGCAGTTCTTC | CASSSTGLAASRSSYNEQFF
TRBJ1-1 | TRBD1 | TRBV4-2 | - | TGTGCCAGCAGCCAAGGGGACAGGCGAGGACCTGAAGCTTTCTTT | CASSQGDRRGPEAFF
TRBJ1-2 | TRBD1 | TRBV30 | - | TGTGCCTGGTCAGGGGGTGTGGGCTACACCTTC | CAWSGGVGYTF
TRBJ1-3 | TRBD1 | TRBV15 | - | TGTGCCACCAGCAGCCGACAGGGGCTAGACACCATATATTTT | CATSSRQGLDTIYF
TRBJ1-4 | - | TRBV4-2 | - | TGTGCCAGCAGCCAACCACAGGTTTCAACTAATGAAAAACTGTTTTTT | CASSQPQVSTNEKLFF
TRBJ1-1 | - | TRBV6-5 | - | TGTGCCAGCAGTTACTCGATTTCGAACGCCGGGAGGGCTTTCTTT | CASSYSISNAGRAFF
TRBJ1-1 | TRBD1 | TRBV18 | - | TGTGCCAGCTCACCTGTCCCAGGGGGCGGCACTGAAGCTTTCTTT | CASSPVPGGGTEAFF
TRBJ1-6 | - | TRBV5-1 | - | TGCGCCAGCAGCTTGGGCCGTACCTTCGGGACTCATTCACCCCTCCACTTT | CASSLGRTFGTHSPLHF
TRBJ2-6 | - | TRBV5-1 | - | TGCGCCAGCAGCTTGGATGGAGGCTCTGGGGCCAACGTCCTGACTTTC | CASSLDGGSGANVLTF
TRBJ2-1 | - | TRBV3-1/TRBV3-2 | - | TGTGCCAGCAGCCAAAGGGGCAATGAGCAGTTCTTC | CASSQRGNEQFF
TRBJ2-2 | TRBD2 | TRBV7-8 | - | TGTGCCAGCAGCAAGGGACTAGAGGGCACCGGGGAGCTGTTTTTT | CASSKGLEGTGELFF
TRBJ2-2 | - | TRBV30 | - | TGTGCCTGGAACGGACTAATCACCGGGGAGCTGTTTTTT | CAWNGLITGELFF
TRBJ1-6 | - | TRBV12-3/TRBV12-4 | - | TGTGCCAGCAGAACAGGAAATTCACCCCTCCACTTT | CASRTGNSPLHF
TRBJ2-2 | - | TRBV11-2 | - | TGTGCCAGCAGCCTTAGCGCCAATCCAACCGGGGAGCTGTTTTTT | CASSLSANPTGELFF
TRBJ2-6 | TRBD2 | TRBV6-4 | - | TGTGCCAGCAGCAATAGCGGGGGGGCTGGGGCCAACGTCCTGACTTTC | CASSNSGGAGANVLTF
TRBJ2-5 | TRBD2 | TRBV4-3 | - | TGCGCCAGCAGCCAGTTGGGACTAGCGGGAGAGACCCAGTACTTC | CASSQLGLAGETQYF
TRBJ2-3 | - | TRBV7-3 | - | TGTGCCAGCAGCTTAACTAGCACAAATACGCAGTATTTT | CASSLTSTNTQYF
TRBJ2-7 | TRBD1 | TRBV7-9 | - | TGTGCCAGCAGCCCGCCGCGGACAGGGGCCGAGCAGTACTTC | CASSPPRTGAEQYF
TRBJ2-1 | - | TRBV5-1 | once | TGCGCCAGCAGCTTGGGACTAGGTCGGCGAGAGCAGTTCTTC | CASSLGLGRREQFF
TRBJ1-3 | - | TRBV5-1 | - | TGCGCCAGCAGCTTTGAGTTTGCACAGAGCGGAAACACCATATATTTT | CASSFEFAQSGNTIYF
TRBJ1-1 | TRBD1 | TRBV6-5 | - | TGTGCCAGCACCCGGTGGACAGGGATGAACACTGAAGCTTTCTTT | CASTRWTGMNTEAFF
TRBJ1-6 | TRBD1 | TRBV7-9 | - | TGTGCCAGCAGCCGACGGACAGGGGGCAATTCACCCCTCCACTTT | CASSRRTGGNSPLHF
TRBJ2-7 | TRBD2 | TRBV3-1/TRBV3-2 | - | TGTGCCAGCAGCCAAGGTGGTCTGGCCGGGAGGGAACAGTACTTC | CASSQGGLAGREQYF
TRBJ1-2 | - | TRBV2 | - | TGTGCCAGCAGTGTTGACAGACCCTATGGCTACACCTTC | CASSVDRPYGYTF
TRBJ1-1 | - | TRBV12-3/TRBV12-4 | - | TGTGCCAGCACCCCATTTCCTGAAGCTTTCTTT | CASTPFPEAFF
TRBJ1-4 | - | TRBV28 | - | TGTGCCAGCAGTTTAGGGCAGGGTAATGAAAAACTGTTTTTT | CASSLGQGNEKLFF
TRBJ2-7 | TRBD2 | TRBV5-5 | - | TGTGCCAGCAGCTTCGGGCTAGCGGGAGAGTCGCGTTCCTACGAGCAGTACTTC | CASSFGLAGESRSYEQYF
TRBJ1-3 | - | TRBV10-2 | - | TGCGCCAGCAGCCCATCCACAGTCTCTGGAAACACCATATATTTT | CASSPSTVSGNTIYF
TRBJ2-1 | - | TRBV5-1 | - | TGCGCCAGCAGCCCAGGGACTGGTCCCTCCTACAATGAGCAGTTCTTC | CASSPGTGPSYNEQFF